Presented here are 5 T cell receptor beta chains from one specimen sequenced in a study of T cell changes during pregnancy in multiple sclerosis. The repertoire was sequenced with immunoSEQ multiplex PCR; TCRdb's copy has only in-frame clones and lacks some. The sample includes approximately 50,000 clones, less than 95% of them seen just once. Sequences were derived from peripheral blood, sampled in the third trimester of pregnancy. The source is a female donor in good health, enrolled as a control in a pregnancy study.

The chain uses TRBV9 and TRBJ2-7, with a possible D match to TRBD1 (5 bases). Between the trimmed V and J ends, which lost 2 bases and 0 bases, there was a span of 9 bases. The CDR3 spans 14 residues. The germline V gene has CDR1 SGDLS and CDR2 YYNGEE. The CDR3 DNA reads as TGTGCCAGCAGCGTGGCTGACAGCTCCTACGAGCAGTACTTC. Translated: CASSVADSSYEQYF. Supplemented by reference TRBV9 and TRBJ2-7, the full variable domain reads DSGVTQTPKHLITATGQRVTLRCSPRSGDLSVYWYQQSLDQGLQFLIQYYNGEERAKGNILERFSAQQFPDLHSELNLSSLELGDSALYFCASSVADSSYEQYFGPGTRLTVT.

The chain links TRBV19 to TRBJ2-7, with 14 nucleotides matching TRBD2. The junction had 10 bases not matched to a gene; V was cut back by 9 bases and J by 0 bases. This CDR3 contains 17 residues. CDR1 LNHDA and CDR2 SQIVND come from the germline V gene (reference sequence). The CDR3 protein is CASRGLAGGRGSYEQYF. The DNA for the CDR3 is TGTGCCAGCCGTGGACTAGCGGGGGGAAGGGGCTCCTACGAGCAGTACTTC. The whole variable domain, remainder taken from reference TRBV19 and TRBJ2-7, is DGGITQSPKYLFRKEGQNVTLSCEQNLNHDAMYWYRQDPGQGLRLIYYSQIVNDFQKGDIAEGYSVSREKKESFPLTVTSAQKNPTAFYLCASRGLAGGRGSYEQYFGPGTRLTVT.

The CDR3 DNA reads TGTGCCAGCAGCGCCCGGACAGAACTTAACACTGAAGCTTTCTTT. Its translation: CASSARTELNTEAFF. The chain recombines TRBV7-8 with TRBJ1-1; weak D call: TRBD1 (6 bases). The V gene's germline CDR1 is SGHVS and CDR2 FQNEAQ. Between the trimmed V and J ends, which lost 5 bases and 2 bases, there was a span of 15 bases. The CDR3 is made up of 15 amino acids.

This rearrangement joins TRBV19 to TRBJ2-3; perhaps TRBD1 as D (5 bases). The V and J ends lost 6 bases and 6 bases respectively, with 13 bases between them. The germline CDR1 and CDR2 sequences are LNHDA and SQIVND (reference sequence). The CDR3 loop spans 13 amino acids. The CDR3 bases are TGTGCCAGTAGCACAGGCTACTATGATACGCAGTATTTT. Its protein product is CASSTGYYDTQYF.

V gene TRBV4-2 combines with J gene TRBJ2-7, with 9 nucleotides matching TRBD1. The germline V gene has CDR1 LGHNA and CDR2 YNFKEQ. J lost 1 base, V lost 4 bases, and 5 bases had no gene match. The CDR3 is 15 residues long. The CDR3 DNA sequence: TGTGCCAGCAGCCCTGGGACAGGGATTTCCTACGAGCAGTACTTC. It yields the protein CASSPGTGISYEQYF.